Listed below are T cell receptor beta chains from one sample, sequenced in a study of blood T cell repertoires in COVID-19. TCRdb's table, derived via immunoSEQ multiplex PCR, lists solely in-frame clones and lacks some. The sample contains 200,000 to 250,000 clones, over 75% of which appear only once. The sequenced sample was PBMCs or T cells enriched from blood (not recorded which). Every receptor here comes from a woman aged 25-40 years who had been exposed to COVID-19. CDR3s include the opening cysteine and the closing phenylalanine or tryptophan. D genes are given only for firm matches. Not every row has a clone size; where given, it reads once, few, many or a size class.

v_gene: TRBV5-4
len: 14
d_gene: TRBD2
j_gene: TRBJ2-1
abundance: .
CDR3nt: TGTGCCAGCAGCCCGGGACTAGGAAGAGGTGAGCAGTTCTTC
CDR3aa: CASSPGLGRGEQFF

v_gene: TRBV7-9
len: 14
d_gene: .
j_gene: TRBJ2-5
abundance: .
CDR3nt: TGTGCCAGCAGCTTAATGAACGGCCAAGAGACCCAGTACTTC
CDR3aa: CASSLMNGQETQYF

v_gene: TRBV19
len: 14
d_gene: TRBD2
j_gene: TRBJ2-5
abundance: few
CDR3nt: TGTGCCAGTAGTAGCGGGAGGGTTGCGGAGACCCAGTACTTC
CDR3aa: CASSSGRVAETQYF

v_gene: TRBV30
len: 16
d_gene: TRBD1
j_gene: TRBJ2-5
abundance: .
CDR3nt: TGTGCCTGGAGTGCCGGGACAGGGAGAAATCAAGAGACCCAGTACTTC
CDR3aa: CAWSAGTGRNQETQYF

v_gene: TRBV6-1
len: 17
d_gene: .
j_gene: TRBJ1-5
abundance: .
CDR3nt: TGTGCCAGCAGTGAATGGATAGGACTCCCTTGGAATCAGCCCCAGCATTTT
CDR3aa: CASSEWIGLPWNQPQHF

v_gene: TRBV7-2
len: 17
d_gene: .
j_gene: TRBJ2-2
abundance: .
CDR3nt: TGTGCCAGCAGCTTCCACGCCGGGGAGTCTAGTTGGGGGGAGCTGTTTTTT
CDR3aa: CASSFHAGESSWGELFF

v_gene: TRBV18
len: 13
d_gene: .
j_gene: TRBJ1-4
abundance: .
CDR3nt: TGTGCCAGCTCACCCGAGGGAGGTGAAAAACTGTTTTTT
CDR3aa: CASSPEGGEKLFF

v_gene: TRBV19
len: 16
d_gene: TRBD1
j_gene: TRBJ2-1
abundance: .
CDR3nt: TGTGCCAGTAGTACAAGACAGGGGGACGGTTACAATGAGCAGTTCTTC
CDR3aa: CASSTRQGDGYNEQFF

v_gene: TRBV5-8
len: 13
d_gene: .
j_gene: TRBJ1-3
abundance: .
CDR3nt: TGTGCCAGCACATACGGACATTGGAACACCATATATTTT
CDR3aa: CASTYGHWNTIYF

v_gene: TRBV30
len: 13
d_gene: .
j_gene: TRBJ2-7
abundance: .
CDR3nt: TGTGCCTGGAGTCCTCTAGGGGGTTACGAGCAGTACTTC
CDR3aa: CAWSPLGGYEQYF

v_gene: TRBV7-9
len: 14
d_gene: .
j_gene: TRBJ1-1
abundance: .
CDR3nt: TGTGCCAGCAGCTTAGTTCGGGGGACGGCTAGGGCTTTCTTT
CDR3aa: CASSLVRGTARAFF

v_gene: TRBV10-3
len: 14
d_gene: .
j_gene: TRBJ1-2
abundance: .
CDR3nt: TGTGCCATCAGAGACAGTACTACTAACTATGGCTACACCTTC
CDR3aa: CAIRDSTTNYGYTF